Below, 7 T cell receptor beta chains from the same sample are listed, as sequenced in a study of blood T cell repertoires in COVID-19. Sequenced by immunoSEQ multiplex PCR; TCRdb stores in-frame clones only, minus some. The sample contains about 150,000 clones, 85% to 90% of which appear only once. Material for sequencing was peripheral blood. These receptors originate from a man aged 50-60 years who had recovered from COVID-19.

This clone was seen only once. The chain carries TRBV7-9 and TRBJ2-7; D is perhaps TRBD2 (6 bases). CDR1 is SEHNR, CDR2 FQNEAQ, per germline (reference sequence). The V and J ends lost 2 bases and 3 bases respectively, with 20 bases between them. The CDR3 covers 17 residues. CDR3 in amino acids: CASSLPPRGGFSYEQYF. Written as DNA, the CDR3 is TGTGCCAGCAGCTTACCCCCGAGGGGAGGTTTCAGCTACGAGCAGTACTTC.

V usage is TRBV5-6 and J usage is TRBJ1-2; 10 bases are shared with TRBD1. The CDR3 length is 13 residues. The germline CDR1 and CDR2 sequences are SGHDT and YYEEEE. V dropped 4 bases and J dropped 8; count of bases not matched to a gene: 5. CDR3: CASSKTGGGGYTF. The CDR3 DNA reads as TGTGCCAGCAGCAAGACAGGGGGCGGAGGCTACACCTTC.

V is TRBV2 and J is TRBJ2-7; TRBD1 matches 9 bases. Germline V CDR1 and CDR2: SNHLY, FYNNEI. The CDR3 is 16 amino acids. V trimming: 2 bases; J trimming: 4 bases; junction bases outside the gene matches: 9. The CDR3 here is CASSEIMGQGQYEQYF. The CDR3 DNA reads TGTGCCAGCAGTGAAATTATGGGACAGGGCCAATACGAGCAGTACTTC.

This chain joins TRBV23-1 and TRBJ1-6; 9 positions agree with TRBD1. TRBV23-1 is treated as an ORF (open reading frame) with a function not yet certain. After removal of 2 bases from V and 10 bases from J, the junction contained 3 bases not matched to a gene. This CDR3 spans 14 amino acids. The CDR3 bases are TGCGCCAGCAGTCAAGGGACAGGGACCTCACCCCTCCACTTT. Translation gives CASSQGTGTSPLHF.

The V call is TRBV5-1, the J call TRBJ1-1; weak D call: TRBD1 (6 bases). Looked up from germline, CDR1 is SGHRS and CDR2 is YFSETQ. V shed 4 bases and J shed 1 base, with 11 bases lying between them. The CDR3 sequence is 14 residues long. CDR3 sequence reads: CASSIGTPNTEAFF. In DNA, the CDR3 is TGCGCCAGCAGCATCGGGACACCGAACACTGAAGCTTTCTTT.

This rearrangement joins TRBV30 to TRBJ1-2; tentatively, D is TRBD1 (6 bases). CDR3 length: 14 amino acids. The V gene's germline CDR1 is GTSNPN and CDR2 SVGIG (reference sequence). V was cut by 2 bases and J by 1 base, with 11 bases left in between. The CDR3 DNA reads as TGTGCCTGGAGTCTGTTGGGACATAACTATGGCTACACCTTC. Protein: CAWSLLGHNYGYTF.

This clone has just one count. The rearrangement uses TRBV6-2 or TRBV6-3 and TRBJ2-2, with 8 bases aligning to TRBD1. The CDR3 is made up of 16 amino acids. V was clipped by 4 bases and J by 2 bases; unmatched bases: 6. Germline values: CDR1 MNHEY, CDR2 SVGEGT. The CDR3 here is CASSFRGTGNTGELFF. DNA of the CDR3: TGTGCCAGCAGTTTCCGCGGGACAGGCAACACCGGGGAGCTGTTTTTT.